Listed below are T cell receptor beta chains from one sample, sequenced in a study of cytotoxic CD8 clonotypes in ibrutinib-treated CLL. Data came from immunoSEQ multiplex PCR; TCRdb stores just in-frame clones and leaves some out. The sample includes about 76,000 clones, over 65% seen only once; the top ten take about 40%. Sequencing used PBMCs, obtained after 24 months of ibrutinib treatment. The receptors derive from a human donor with chronic lymphocytic leukemia. CDR3s include the opening cysteine and the closing phenylalanine or tryptophan. The order of the fields is V gene, clone size, J gene, D gene, CDR3 DNA, CDR3 protein. The D gene is left open where the match is weak. The size field is filled for only some rows; it gives once, few, many or a size class.

TRBV28	.	TRBJ1-5	.	TGTGCCAGCAGTCCCTGGGGAGGGGATGGTCAGCCCCAGCATTTT	CASSPWGGDGQPQHF
TRBV2	.	TRBJ2-7	.	TGTGCCAGCAGGGTTTACGAGCAGTACTTC	CASRVYEQYF
TRBV5-1	.	TRBJ2-3	TRBD1	TGCGCCAGCAGCCCCAGACAGGGGTCAGATACGCAGTATTTT	CASSPRQGSDTQYF
TRBV6-5	.	TRBJ2-3	TRBD2	TGTGCCAGCAGTTATTCGGGGGGAGATACGCAGTATTTT	CASSYSGGDTQYF
TRBV27	.	TRBJ2-7	.	TGTGCCAGCAGAGCCGCACATCCCCGGGCAGGGATTTTCTACGAGCAGTACTTC	CASRAAHPRAGIFYEQYF
TRBV18	.	TRBJ2-2	TRBD2	TGTGCCAGCTCACCAATCAGTAGCGGGGTGAACACCGGGGAGCTGTTTTTT	CASSPISSGVNTGELFF
TRBV18	.	TRBJ2-1	.	TGTGCCAGCTCACCACCGGGCGTTGGATACAATGAGCAGTTCTTC	CASSPPGVGYNEQFF
TRBV2	.	TRBJ2-1	TRBD1	TGTGCCAGCAGGCTACAGGGGCGTGAGCAGTTCTTC	CASRLQGREQFF
TRBV5-4	.	TRBJ2-3	.	TGTGCCAGCAGCTTCCAGCGGGATACGCAGTATTTT	CASSFQRDTQYF
TRBV2	.	TRBJ1-1	.	TGTGCCAGCCAAAGGACAGAGATGAACACTGAAGCTTTCTTT	CASQRTEMNTEAFF
TRBV5-1	.	TRBJ2-3	TRBD2	TGCGCCAGCGGTCTAGGGACTAGCGGGAGCCGGAGCACAGATACGCAGTATTTT	CASGLGTSGSRSTDTQYF
TRBV6-5	.	TRBJ2-4	.	TGTGCCAGCAGTTACTCCCTTCTAGCCAAAAACATTCAGTACTTC	CASSYSLLAKNIQYF
TRBV9	few	TRBJ2-7	.	TGTGCCAGCAGCGTAGAGGCAGGATCCTACGAGCAGTACTTC	CASSVEAGSYEQYF